This T cell receptor beta chain stems from a study of molecular identifiers for immune sequencing clone quantification. Whole-study findings and limits: Jurkat TCR RNA that was spiked in from one cell was reportedly detectable among 950,000 to 1,000,000 naive cells. In CMV-specific effectors, clones above 20 copies held over 97% of molecules; naive, under 1%.

Previously described methods and listed TCR primers produced bulk TCR libraries. In TCRdb, the PCR reads were re-called with MiXCR into one record per CDR3 protein. The sample contains hundreds of thousands of distinct CDR3 sequences, around 25% of which appear only once. Investigators produced naive CD8 libraries from roughly 20,000 to 1,000,000 sorted cells, drawing on 10%, 30% or 50% RNA. With respect to this clonotype: Its antigen is unidentified. A junction boundary mismatches the germline segment, possibly from a read error.

The CDR3 extends over 15 amino acids. The sequenced sample consisted of naive CD8+ T cells from blood, with Jurkat cell RNA spiked in. Subset in this sample: FACS-sorted CD8+CD4-CCR7+CD45RA+ naive T cells. The chain is built from TRBV5-3 and TRBJ1-1; D is unclear. TRBV5-3 is an ORF; its function is uncertain. This clonotype was sampled from a human donor in good health. Some libraries in this study had Jurkat cell RNA spiked in. The CDR3 DNA reads TGTTCCAGCAGCTTGTGGAATTCCCTGAACACTGAAGCTTTCTTT. This translates into CSSSLWNSLNTEAFF.